Given below is one T cell receptor (beta chain) in context. The antigen remains unidentified. The sample belongs to a study of cytomegalovirus exposure and HLA in healthy donors. Study-wide points: CMV antigen specificity was confirmed in vitro for a few CMV-associated chains. Researchers catalogued about 150 TCR beta chains as cytomegalovirus-associated. For most TCR sequences rarity was the rule, although some public TCRs occurred in many donors.

The method was immunoSEQ multiplex PCR; TCRdb's version includes in-frame clones alone and lacks a portion of them. This sample has roughly 150,000 clones, with around four fifths found just once. V gave up 6 bases and J gave up 2 bases; unmatched junction bases: 6. This CDR3 region has 14 residues. CDR1 MNHEY and CDR2 SMNVEV come from the germline V gene (reference sequence). The donors were part of the approximately 120-subject validation cohort, which stood apart from the approximately 670-subject first cohort. The gene calls are TRBV27 and TRBJ2-7; 8 bases align to TRBD1. Source material: PBMCs. The TCR originated in a man aged 30 to 45 in good health and CMV-seropositive. CDR3 sequence: CASSRQGPTYEQYF. The CDR3 nucleotides read TGTGCCAGCAGCAGACAGGGGCCTACCTACGAGCAGTACTTC.